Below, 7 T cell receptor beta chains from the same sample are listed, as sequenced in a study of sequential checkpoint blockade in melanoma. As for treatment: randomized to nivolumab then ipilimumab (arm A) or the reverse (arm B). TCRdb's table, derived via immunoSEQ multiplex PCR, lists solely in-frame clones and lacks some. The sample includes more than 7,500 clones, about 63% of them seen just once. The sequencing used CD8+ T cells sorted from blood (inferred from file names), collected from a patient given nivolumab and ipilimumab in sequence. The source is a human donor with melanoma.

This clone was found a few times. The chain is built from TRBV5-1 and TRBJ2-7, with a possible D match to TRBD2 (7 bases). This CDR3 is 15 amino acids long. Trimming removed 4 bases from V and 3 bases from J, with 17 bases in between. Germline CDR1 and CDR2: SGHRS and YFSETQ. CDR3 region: CASSLRGGTNYEQYF. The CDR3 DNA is TGCGCCAGCAGCCTGAGGGGGGGGACAAACTACGAGCAGTACTTC. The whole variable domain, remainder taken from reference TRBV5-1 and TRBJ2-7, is KAGVTQTPRYLIKTRGQQVTLSCSPISGHRSVSWYQQTPGQGLQFLFEYFSETQRNKGNFPGRFSGRQFSNSRSEMNVSTLELGDSALYLCASSLRGGTNYEQYFGPGTRLTVT.

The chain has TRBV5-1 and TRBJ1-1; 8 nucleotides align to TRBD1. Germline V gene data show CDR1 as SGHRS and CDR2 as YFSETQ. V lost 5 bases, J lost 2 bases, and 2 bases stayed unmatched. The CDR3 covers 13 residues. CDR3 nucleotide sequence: TGCGCCAGCAGGACAGGGGTTAACACTGAAGCTTTCTTT. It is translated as CASRTGVNTEAFF.

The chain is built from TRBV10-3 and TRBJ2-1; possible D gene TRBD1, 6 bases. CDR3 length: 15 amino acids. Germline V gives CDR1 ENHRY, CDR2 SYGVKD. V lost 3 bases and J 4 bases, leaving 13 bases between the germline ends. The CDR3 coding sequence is TGTGCCATCAGTGAAGAGAGACAGGTATACAATGAGCAGTTCTTC. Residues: CAISEERQVYNEQFF.

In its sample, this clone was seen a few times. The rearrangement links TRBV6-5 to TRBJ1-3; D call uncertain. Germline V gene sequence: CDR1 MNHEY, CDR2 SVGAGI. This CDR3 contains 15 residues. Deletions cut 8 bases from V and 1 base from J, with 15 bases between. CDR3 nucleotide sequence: TGTGCCAGCGGGAGGGAATTTGGGTCTGGAAACACCATATATTTT. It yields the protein CASGREFGSGNTIYF.

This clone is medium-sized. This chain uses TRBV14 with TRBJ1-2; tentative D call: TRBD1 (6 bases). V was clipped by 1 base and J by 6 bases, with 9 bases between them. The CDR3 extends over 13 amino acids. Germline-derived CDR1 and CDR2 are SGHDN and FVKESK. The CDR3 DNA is TGTGCCAGCAGCCAAGCCGGACAGCATGGCTACACCTTC. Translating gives CASSQAGQHGYTF.

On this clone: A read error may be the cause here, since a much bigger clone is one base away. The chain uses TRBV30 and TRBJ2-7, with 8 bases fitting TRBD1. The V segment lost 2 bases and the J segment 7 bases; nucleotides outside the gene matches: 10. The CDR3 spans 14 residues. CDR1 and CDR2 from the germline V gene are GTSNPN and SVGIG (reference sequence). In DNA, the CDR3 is TGTGCCTGGAGTACGGACAGGGCATACAATGAGCAGTACTTC. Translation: CAWSTDRAYNEQYF.

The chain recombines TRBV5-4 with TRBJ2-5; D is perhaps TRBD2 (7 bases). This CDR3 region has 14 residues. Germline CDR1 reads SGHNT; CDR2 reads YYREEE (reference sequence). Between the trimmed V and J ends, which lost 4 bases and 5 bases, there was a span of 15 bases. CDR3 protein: CASSGRGAGETQYF. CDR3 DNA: TGTGCCAGCAGCGGACGGGGGGCCGGGGAGACCCAGTACTTC.